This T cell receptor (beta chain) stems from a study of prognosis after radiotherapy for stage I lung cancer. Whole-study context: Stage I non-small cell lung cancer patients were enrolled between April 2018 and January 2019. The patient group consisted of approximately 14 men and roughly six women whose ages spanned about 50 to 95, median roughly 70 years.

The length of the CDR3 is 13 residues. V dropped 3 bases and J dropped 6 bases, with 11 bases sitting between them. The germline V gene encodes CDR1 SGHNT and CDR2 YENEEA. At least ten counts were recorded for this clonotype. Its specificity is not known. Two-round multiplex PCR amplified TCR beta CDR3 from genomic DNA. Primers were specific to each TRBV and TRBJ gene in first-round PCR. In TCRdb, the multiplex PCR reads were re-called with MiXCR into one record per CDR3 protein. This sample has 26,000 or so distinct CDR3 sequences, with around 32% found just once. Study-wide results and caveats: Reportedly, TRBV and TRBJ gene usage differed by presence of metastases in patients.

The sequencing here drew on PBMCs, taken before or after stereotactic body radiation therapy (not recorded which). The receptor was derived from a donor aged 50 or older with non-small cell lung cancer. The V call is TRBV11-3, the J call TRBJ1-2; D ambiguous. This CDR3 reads CASSFQSVDGYTF. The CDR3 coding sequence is TGTGCCAGCAGCTTCCAGAGCGTCGATGGCTACACCTTC.